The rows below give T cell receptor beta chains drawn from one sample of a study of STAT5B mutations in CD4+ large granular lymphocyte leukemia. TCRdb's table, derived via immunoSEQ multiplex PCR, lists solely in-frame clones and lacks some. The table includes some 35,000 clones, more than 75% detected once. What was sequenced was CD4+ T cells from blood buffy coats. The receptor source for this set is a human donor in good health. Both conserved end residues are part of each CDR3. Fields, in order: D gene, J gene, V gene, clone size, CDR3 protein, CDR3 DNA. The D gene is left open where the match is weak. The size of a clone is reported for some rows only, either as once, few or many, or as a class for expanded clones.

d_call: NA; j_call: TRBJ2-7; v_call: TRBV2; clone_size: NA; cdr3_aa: CASSTARYEQYF; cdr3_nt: TGTGCCAGCAGTACAGCTCGCTACGAGCAGTACTTC
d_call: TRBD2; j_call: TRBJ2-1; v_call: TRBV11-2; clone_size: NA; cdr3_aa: CASTDPGLASYNEQFF; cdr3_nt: TGTGCCAGCACGGATCCGGGACTAGCGAGTTACAATGAGCAGTTCTTC
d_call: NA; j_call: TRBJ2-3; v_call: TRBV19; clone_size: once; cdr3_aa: CASSIRRRGTDTQYF; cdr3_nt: TGTGCCAGTAGTATTCGGCGTCGCGGCACAGATACGCAGTATTTT
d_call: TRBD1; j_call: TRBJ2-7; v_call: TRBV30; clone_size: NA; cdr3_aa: CAWARTGNSYEQYF; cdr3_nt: TGTGCCTGGGCCCGGACAGGGAACTCCTACGAGCAGTACTTC
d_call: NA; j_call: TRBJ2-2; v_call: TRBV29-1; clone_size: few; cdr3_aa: CSVDGQLTGELFF; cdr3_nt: TGCAGCGTTGATGGCCAGCTCACCGGGGAGCTGTTTTTT
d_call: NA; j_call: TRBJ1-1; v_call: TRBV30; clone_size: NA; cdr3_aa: CAWSSAGVNTEAFF; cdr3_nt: TGTGCCTGGAGCTCGGCAGGCGTGAACACTGAAGCTTTCTTT
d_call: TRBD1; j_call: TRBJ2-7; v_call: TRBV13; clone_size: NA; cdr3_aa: CASSSPHRYRDRSYEQYF; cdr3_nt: TGTGCCAGCAGCTCCCCTCATCGCTACCGGGACAGATCCTACGAGCAGTACTTC
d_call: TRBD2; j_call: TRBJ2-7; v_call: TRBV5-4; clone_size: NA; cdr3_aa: CASSLESGRADEQYF; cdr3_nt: TGTGCCAGCAGCTTGGAGAGCGGGAGGGCCGACGAGCAGTACTTC
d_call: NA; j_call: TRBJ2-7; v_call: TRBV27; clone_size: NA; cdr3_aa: CASRSPSYEQYF; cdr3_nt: TGTGCCAGCAGGTCACCCTCCTACGAGCAGTACTTC
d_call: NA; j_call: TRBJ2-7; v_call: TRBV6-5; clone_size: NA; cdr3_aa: CASRRGAGTYEQYF; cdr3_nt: TGTGCCAGCAGAAGAGGAGCAGGTACCTACGAGCAGTACTTC
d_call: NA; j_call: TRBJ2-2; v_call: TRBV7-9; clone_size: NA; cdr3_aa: CASSLGGASTGELFF; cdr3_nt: TGTGCCAGCAGCTTGGGGGGGGCCTCCACCGGGGAGCTGTTTTTT
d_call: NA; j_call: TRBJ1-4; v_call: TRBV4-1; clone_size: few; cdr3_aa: CASSQHTATNEKLFF; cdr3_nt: TGCGCCAGCAGCCAGCACACAGCAACTAATGAAAAACTGTTTTTT
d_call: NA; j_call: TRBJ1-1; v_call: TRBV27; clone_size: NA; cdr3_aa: CASRPSTEAFF; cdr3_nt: TGTGCCAGCAGACCTTCGACTGAAGCTTTCTTT
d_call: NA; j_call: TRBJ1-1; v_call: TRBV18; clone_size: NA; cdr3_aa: CASSPSGGFTEAFF; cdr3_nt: TGTGCCAGCTCACCCTCCGGGGGGTTCACTGAAGCTTTCTTT
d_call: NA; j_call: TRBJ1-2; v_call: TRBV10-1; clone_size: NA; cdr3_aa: CARKCEGYTF; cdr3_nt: TGCGCCAGGAAATGCGAGGGCTACACCTTC
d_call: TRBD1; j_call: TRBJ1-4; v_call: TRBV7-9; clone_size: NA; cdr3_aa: CASSLWTGANEKLFF; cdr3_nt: TGTGCCAGCAGCTTGTGGACAGGGGCTAATGAAAAACTGTTTTTT
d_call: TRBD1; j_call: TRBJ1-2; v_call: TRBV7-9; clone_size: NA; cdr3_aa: CASSFQWTGEGDGYTF; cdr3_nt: TGTGCCAGCAGCTTCCAATGGACAGGGGAAGGCGATGGCTACACCTTC
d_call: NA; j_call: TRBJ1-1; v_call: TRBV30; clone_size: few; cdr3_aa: CAGAGAFF; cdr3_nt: TGTGCCGGGGCTGGAGCTTTCTTT
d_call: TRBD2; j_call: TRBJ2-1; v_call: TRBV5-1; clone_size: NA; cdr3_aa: CASSATSGGLHSYNEQFF; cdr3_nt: TGCGCCAGCAGCGCGACTAGCGGGGGACTTCACTCCTACAATGAGCAGTTCTTC
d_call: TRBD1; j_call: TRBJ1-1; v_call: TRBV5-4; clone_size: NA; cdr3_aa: CASSSKTGVTEAFF; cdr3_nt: TGTGCCAGCAGCTCAAAGACAGGGGTGACTGAAGCTTTCTTT
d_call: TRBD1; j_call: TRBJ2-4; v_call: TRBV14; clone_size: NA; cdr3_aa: CASSLTGGPQGGQYF; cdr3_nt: TGTGCCAGCAGCCTGACAGGGGGCCCGCAGGGGGGTCAGTACTTC
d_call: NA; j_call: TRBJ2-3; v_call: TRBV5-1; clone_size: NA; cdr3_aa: CASSLDTPGMDTQYF; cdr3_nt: TGCGCCAGCAGCCTGGACACCCCCGGGATGGATACGCAGTATTTT
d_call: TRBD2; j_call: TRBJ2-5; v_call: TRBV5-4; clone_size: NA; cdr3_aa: CASSFVLAGDQETQYF; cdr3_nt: TGTGCCAGCAGCTTCGTTTTAGCGGGGGACCAAGAGACCCAGTACTTC
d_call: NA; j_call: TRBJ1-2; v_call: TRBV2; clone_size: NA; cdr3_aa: CASSAGRPNYGYTF; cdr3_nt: TGTGCCAGCAGTGCGGGACGGCCAAACTATGGCTACACCTTC
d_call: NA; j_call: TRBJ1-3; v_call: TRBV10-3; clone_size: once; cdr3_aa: CAISEIEVPGNTIYF; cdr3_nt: TGTGCCATCAGTGAGATTGAGGTCCCTGGAAACACCATATATTTT
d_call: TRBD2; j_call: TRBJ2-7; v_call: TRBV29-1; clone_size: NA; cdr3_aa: CSAGGAGGYEQYF; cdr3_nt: TGCAGCGCCGGGGGGGCGGGAGGATACGAGCAGTACTTC
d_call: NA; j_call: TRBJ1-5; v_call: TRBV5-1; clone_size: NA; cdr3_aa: CASSLDRYSLGAEGGPQHF; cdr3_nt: TGCGCCAGCAGCTTGGATCGATACTCCTTGGGGGCGGAGGGTGGGCCCCAGCATTTT